This passage covers 21 T cell receptor beta chains from one sample sequenced in a study of blood T cell repertoires in COVID-19. Generated by immunoSEQ multiplex PCR, the TCRdb table keeps only in-frame clones and is missing some. The table shows some 10,000 clones, with roughly 90% occurring only once. Specimen: peripheral blood. The source of these receptors is a man aged 55 to 70 with acute or convalescent COVID-19.

This clone was seen a single time. V gene TRBV27 combines with J gene TRBJ1-6; 8 nucleotides align to TRBD1. V was pared by 5 bases and J by 10 bases, with 10 bases of the junction left unmatched. CDR3 length: 15 residues. Germline values: CDR1 MNHEY, CDR2 SMNVEV (reference sequence). The CDR3 DNA reads as TGTGCCAGCAGTCCGGACAGGGCGATTGGATCACCCCTCCACTTT. This gives the protein CASSPDRAIGSPLHF.

This clone was seen a single time. V usage is TRBV30 and J usage is TRBJ1-1; D unclear. V lost 2 bases and J 5 bases, leaving 9 bases between the germline ends. The CDR3 is made up of 12 amino acids. From germline, CDR1 is GTSNPN and CDR2 SVGIG (reference sequence). CDR3 amino acids: CAWSRGSTEAFF. CDR3 DNA sequence: TGTGCCTGGAGTCGGGGATCTACTGAAGCTTTCTTT.

This sequence joins TRBV5-8 and TRBJ1-5; 8 positions match TRBD1. The V gene end was trimmed by 4 bases and the J gene end by 6 bases; junction bases not matched to a gene: 9. The germline gives CDR1 SGHTS, CDR2 YDEGEE. The CDR3 totals 15 residues. CDR3 in amino acids: CASSRMTGAGQPQHF. The CDR3 coding sequence is TGTGCCAGCAGCCGGATGACAGGGGCAGGTCAGCCCCAGCATTTT.

For the CDR3, the DNA is TGTGCCAGCAGTTACGGGGGCTCGAGCTATGGCTACACCTTC. This encodes CASSYGGSSYGYTF. The chain joins TRBV6-6 to TRBJ1-2; tentative D call: TRBD1 (6 bases). The germline V gene has CDR1 MNHNY and CDR2 SVGAGI (reference sequence). The CDR3 loop spans 14 amino acids. V shed 2 bases and J shed 4 bases, with 11 bases lying between them.

The CDR3 bases are TGCGCCAGCAGTGGGGGGGGGCTCACTGAAGCTTTCTTT. Translation: CASSGGGLTEAFF. The chain carries TRBV10-2 and TRBJ1-1; D perhaps matches TRBD1 (6 bases). The length of the CDR3 is 13 residues. V was shortened by 4 bases and J by 4 bases, with 10 bases between the two germline ends. Germline loops: CDR1 WSHSY, CDR2 SAAADI.

This chain connects TRBV5-6 to TRBJ2-2, with unresolved D. V was trimmed by 1 base and J by 6 bases, leaving 4 bases between them. The germline V gene has CDR1 SGHDT and CDR2 YYEEEE. The CDR3 runs 12 residues. CDR3 amino acids: CASSLSPGELFF. In DNA form, the CDR3 reads TGTGCCAGCAGCTTGTCTCCCGGGGAGCTGTTTTTT.

The V and J genes are TRBV5-1 and TRBJ2-1; 12 bases fit TRBD1. The CDR3 length is 17 residues. Germline lookup yields CDR1 SGHRS and CDR2 YFSETQ. V lost 4 bases and J lost 1; bases outside the gene matches: 6. The CDR3 loop reads CASSGGQGAVSYNEQFF. DNA for the CDR3: TGCGCCAGCAGCGGGGGACAGGGGGCTGTGTCCTACAATGAGCAGTTCTTC.

V usage is TRBV19 and J usage is TRBJ2-1; a weak D match, TRBD2 (6 bases). Trimming stripped 5 bases from V and 9 bases from J, with 8 bases between. The CDR3 loop spans 11 amino acids. Germline V gene lookup returns CDR1 LNHDA and CDR2 SQIVND (reference sequence). The CDR3 reads CASSGRGEQFF. CDR3 nucleotides: TGTGCCAGTAGTGGGCGGGGTGAGCAGTTCTTC.

The CDR3, as DNA: TGTGCCAGCAGCCCCCCGGGTTTGGCTGAAGCTTTCTTT. Protein sequence: CASSPPGLAEAFF. J is TRBJ1-1 and V is TRBV5-6; D gene unclear. Germline CDR1 reads SGHDT; CDR2 reads YYEEEE. The CDR3 covers 13 residues. Trimming pared 4 bases from V and 6 bases from J, leaving 13 bases between. The full variable domain, its missing parts supplied by reference TRBV5-6 and TRBJ1-1, is DAGVTQSPTHLIKTRGQQVTLRCSPKSGHDTVSWYQQALGQGPQFIFQYYEEEERQRGNFPDRFSGHQFPNYSSELNVNALLLGDSALYLCASSPPGLAEAFFGQGTRLTVV.

The CDR3 region is CSVYPRGDPYEQYF. CDR3 bases: TGCAGCGTTTACCCCCGGGGGGACCCCTACGAGCAGTACTTC. The chain uses TRBV29-1 and TRBJ2-7; 7 bases align to TRBD2. V lost 5 bases, J lost 2 bases, and 9 bases stayed unmatched. The length of the CDR3 is 14 residues. Germline values: CDR1 SQVTM, CDR2 ANQGSEA.

The DNA for the CDR3 is TGTGCCAGCAGCCCAGGGGAAGGGAGCAATCAGCCCCAGCATTTT. Translated, it gives CASSPGEGSNQPQHF. This sequence joins TRBV7-2 and TRBJ1-5, with TRBD1 as a possible D gene (6 bases). Germline loops: CDR1 SGHTA, CDR2 FQGNSA. V gave up 5 bases and J gave up 1 base, with 12 bases separating them. The CDR3 sequence is 15 residues long.

This chain's CDR3 is CASSFQTGASGNTIYF. CDR3 bases: TGTGCCAGCAGCTTTCAGACAGGCGCCTCTGGAAACACCATATATTTT. This sequence joins TRBV9 and TRBJ1-3; possible D gene TRBD1, 6 bases. Germline V gives CDR1 SGDLS, CDR2 YYNGEE. CDR3 length: 16 amino acids. V was clipped by 4 bases and J by 0 bases, with 14 bases between them.

The chain employs TRBV18 and TRBJ2-1; the match to TRBD1 covers 9 bases. Germline loops: CDR1 KGHSH, CDR2 LQKENI. The CDR3 has 14 residues. Germline trimming cut 0 bases from V and 7 bases from J; bases unmatched to any gene: 1. This chain's CDR3 is CASSPPGQGNEQFF. The CDR3 DNA is TGTGCCAGCTCACCACCGGGACAGGGTAATGAGCAGTTCTTC. Supplemented by reference TRBV18 and TRBJ2-1, the full variable domain reads NAGVMQNPRHLVRRRGQEARLRCSPMKGHSHVYWYRQLPEEGLKFMVYLQKENIIDESGMPKERFSAEFPKEGPSILRIQQVVRGDSAAYFCASSPPGQGNEQFFGPGTRLTVL.

J is TRBJ1-2 and V is TRBV7-9, with TRBD1 matching 9 bases. The germline V gene encodes CDR1 SEHNR and CDR2 FQNEAQ (reference sequence). This CDR3 spans 16 amino acids. The ends lost 5 bases at V and 8 bases at J; junction bases unmatched: 15. In DNA form, the CDR3 reads TGTGCCAGCAGCAAGGGGGACAGGGATAGGCGAGAGGGCTACACCTTC. Protein sequence: CASSKGDRDRREGYTF.

This chain uses TRBV7-2 with TRBJ1-3; a possible D gene is TRBD1 (6 bases). Germline V gene lookup returns CDR1 SGHTA and CDR2 FQGNSA. V was shortened by 0 bases and J by 2 bases, with 11 bases between the two germline ends. This CDR3 has 16 amino acids. DNA of the CDR3: TGTGCCAGCAGCTTAGCTGCCAGGGGAACTGGAAACACCATATATTTT. This codes for CASSLAARGTGNTIYF.

This chain joins TRBV19 and TRBJ2-1, with a tentative D call TRBD2 (6 bases). The CDR3 contains 15 residues. Germline assignment: CDR1 LNHDA and CDR2 SQIVND (reference sequence). Trimming cost V 5 bases and J 5 bases, with 16 bases left between them. DNA for the CDR3: TGTGCCAGTAGTGCAGGGACTCCTCCTCACAATGAGCAGTTCTTC. Amino acids: CASSAGTPPHNEQFF.

This rearrangement joins TRBV12-5 to TRBJ2-1; D is possibly TRBD1 (5 bases). The length of the CDR3 is 11 residues. CDR1 and CDR2 from the germline V gene are LGHNT and FRNRAP. V was trimmed by 4 bases and J by 14 bases, leaving 12 bases between them. The CDR3 is CASGSAGLEFF. In DNA form, the CDR3 reads TGTGCTAGTGGTTCTGCAGGGTTGGAGTTCTTC.

This chain uses TRBV4-2 with TRBJ2-7; 9 positions match TRBD2. The ends lost 1 base at V and 0 bases at J; junction bases unmatched: 1. This CDR3 contains 15 residues. Germline lookup yields CDR1 LGHNA and CDR2 YNFKEQ. DNA of the CDR3: TGTGCCAGCAGCCAAGGACTAGCGGTCTCCTACGAGCAGTACTTC. Amino acid sequence: CASSQGLAVSYEQYF.

CDR3 loop: CASSLLAGYEQYF. CDR3 bases: TGTGCCAGCAGTTTGCTAGCGGGCTACGAGCAGTACTTC. V gene TRBV12-3 or TRBV12-4 combines with J gene TRBJ2-7; 8 nucleotides line up with TRBD2. CDR3 length: 13 residues. Trimming at V came to 3 bases and at J to 3 bases, leaving 1 base not matched to a gene.

This clone was recorded only once. The chain employs TRBV28 and TRBJ2-2; D may be TRBD2 (5 bases). Between the trimmed V and J ends, which lost 3 bases and 2 bases, there was a span of 16 bases. Germline loops: CDR1 MDHEN, CDR2 SYDVKM. The CDR3 length is 17 residues. This CDR3 reads CASSFLSGPINTGELFF. The CDR3 nucleotides are TGTGCCAGCAGTTTTCTAAGCGGACCGATAAACACCGGGGAGCTGTTTTTT.

This sequence joins TRBV27 and TRBJ2-3; 9 bases are shared with TRBD2. This CDR3 has 16 amino acids. Trimming cost V 5 bases and J 3 bases; bases outside gene matches: 9. Germline V gene sequence: CDR1 MNHEY, CDR2 SMNVEV (reference sequence). This CDR3 reads CASSPEVAGDTDTQYF. Written as DNA, the CDR3 is TGTGCCAGCAGTCCGGAGGTAGCGGGAGATACAGATACGCAGTATTTT.